This T cell receptor beta chain was sequenced for a study of cytomegalovirus exposure and HLA in healthy donors. Concerning this clone: Antigen unknown.

Findings and caveats of the study: Reports described diagnosis of cytomegalovirus status by the classifier as highly specific and sensitive. HLA restriction was apparent for most CMV-associated TCR beta chains in a later analysis.

PCR was performed using 60 Vbeta and 13 Jbeta primers. Sequenced by immunoSEQ multiplex PCR; TCRdb stores in-frame clones only, minus some. The data show some 97,000 clones, about 80% seen once. After removal of 4 bases from V and 1 base from J, the junction contained 4 bases not matched to a gene. The CDR3 totals 14 residues. The germline V gene has CDR1 ENHRY and CDR2 SYGVKD. V is TRBV10-3 and J is TRBJ2-7; TRBD1 agrees at 7 bases. The sample taken for sequencing was PBMCs. The clonotype comes from a female donor in good health and CMV-seropositive. The CDR3 here is CAISATGSSYEQYF. CDR3 in DNA: TGTGCCATCAGTGCGACAGGGAGTTCCTACGAGCAGTACTTC.